Below are 5 T cell receptor beta chains sequenced from a single sample in a study of radiotherapy plus CTLA-4 blockade in lung cancer. TCRdb keeps only in-frame clones here, not all; method: immunoSEQ multiplex PCR. The sample consists of about 40,000 clones, roughly three quarters of them appearing once. The sample here was peripheral blood, taken from a patient treated with radiotherapy plus ipilimumab. Receptor source: a human donor with non-small cell lung cancer that progressed on radiotherapy plus ipilimumab.

This chain joins TRBV6-6 and TRBJ2-5; TRBD2 matches at 10 bases. This CDR3 is 15 amino acids long. CDR1 is MNHNY, CDR2 SVGAGI, per germline (reference sequence). The V gene end was trimmed by 5 bases and the J gene end by 4 bases; junction bases not matched to a gene: 7. CDR3: CASSGAGGEGETQYF. In DNA, the CDR3 is TGTGCCAGCAGTGGAGCGGGGGGGGAGGGAGAGACCCAGTACTTC.

This chain joins TRBV4-1 and TRBJ2-7; 7 positions agree with TRBD2. The V and J ends lost 1 base and 2 bases, in that order; junction bases with no gene match: 8. There are 16 residues in the CDR3. CDR1 and CDR2 (germline): MGHRA, YSYEKL. CDR3 sequence reads: CASSQAAGTNPYEQYF. In DNA, the CDR3 is TGCGCCAGCAGCCAAGCTGCCGGGACTAACCCCTACGAGCAGTACTTC.

V and J are TRBV5-1 and TRBJ2-5; 9 bases are a match to TRBD2. This CDR3 is 16 amino acids long. The germline V gene has CDR1 SGHRS and CDR2 YFSETQ. V lost 0 bases and J lost 5; bases outside the gene matches: 8. CDR3 nucleotides: TGCGCCAGCAGCTTGGCAGGGACTAGCAGTAGGGAGACCCAGTACTTC. It encodes CASSLAGTSSRETQYF.

The chain is built from TRBV2 and TRBJ2-7; tentatively, D is TRBD1 (5 bases). The V gene lost 2 bases and the J gene lost 5 bases, with 7 bases spanning the gap. CDR3 size: 12 residues. Germline V gene data show CDR1 as SNHLY and CDR2 as FYNNEI. CDR3 coding DNA: TGTGCCAGCAGTGAATTGGGGCACGAGCAGTACTTC. Its protein is CASSELGHEQYF.

This rearrangement joins TRBV6-5 to TRBJ1-1; D possibly corresponds to TRBD1 (6 bases). This CDR3 is built from 14 residues. Trimming cost V 0 bases and J 8 bases, with 13 bases left between them. The germline CDR1 and CDR2 sequences are MNHEY and SVGAGI. CDR3 coding DNA: TGTGCCAGCAGTTACTCACAGGGCAGAGTCGAAGCTTTCTTT. Translating it yields CASSYSQGRVEAFF.